Here is one T cell receptor beta chain with its context. High-throughput TCR beta sequencing covered peripheral CD8+ and CD4+ T cells. TEMRA cells were FACS-enriched, unlike CD8+ and CD4+ T cells, which were negatively isolated. When the RNA was reverse transcribed, random hexamers were used with an input of about 0.5 to 1 ug. An immunoSEQ multiplex PCR generated amplified TCR beta CDR3 products spanning 54 Vbeta and 13 Jbeta. Via MiXCR, TCRdb re-called the immunoSEQ multiplex PCR reads, giving one row per CDR3 protein. The sample includes some 200,000 distinct CDR3 sequences, roughly nine tenths of them seen just once. This CDR3 spans 19 amino acids. V shed 4 bases and J 0 bases; nucleotides not matched to a gene: 15. The germline CDR1 and CDR2 sequences are SGHDT and YYEEEE. This sample stems from a study of CD8 T cells in Susac syndrome.

This TCR was sampled from a human donor with multiple sclerosis. This rearrangement joins TRBV5-6 to TRBJ1-5; TRBD1 aligns across 8 bases. What was sequenced was CD8+ T cells from PBMCs. CDR3 bases: TGTGCCAGCAGCCTCACGAACCCCACAGGGGGACTTAGCAATCAGCCCCAGCATTTT. This translates into CASSLTNPTGGLSNQPQHF.